These 30 T cell receptor beta chains came from one sample sequenced in a study of T cell therapy after organ transplantation. Their cognate antigens are unknown. Clones were sequenced by immunoSEQ multiplex PCR, and TCRdb holds only the in-frame ones, with some missing. The sample consists of around 15,000 clones, 85% to 90% of them appearing once. Documented time point: 20-29 weeks after completion of therapy. The input for sequencing was CD8+ T cells from blood, taken after autologous CMV-specific T cell therapy. The receptors originated from a human patient who had received a solid organ transplant and had CMV disease. Some T cells here may be from the graft donor.

The chain joins TRBV27 to TRBJ1-1, with D unresolved. The germline V gene encodes CDR1 MNHEY and CDR2 SMNVEV (reference sequence). The CDR3 extends over 14 amino acids. V lost 5 bases to trimming and J lost 4 bases, with 14 bases between them. CDR3 protein: CASSPRMARTEAFF. Here the CDR3 DNA reads TGTGCCAGCAGTCCGCGGATGGCCCGCACTGAAGCTTTCTTT.

This chain uses TRBV6-5 with TRBJ2-2, with 8 bases identical to TRBD1. V shed 3 bases, J shed 4 bases, and the junction held 4 bases outside the gene matches. CDR1 MNHEY and CDR2 SVGAGI come from the germline V gene. The CDR3 runs to 15 residues. The chain's CDR3 is CASSYGGQATGELFF. As DNA, the CDR3 is TGTGCCAGCAGTTATGGGGGACAGGCCACCGGGGAGCTGTTTTTT.

This chain joins TRBV7-9 and TRBJ2-7; 7 positions match TRBD2. Germline values: CDR1 SEHNR, CDR2 FQNEAQ (reference sequence). This CDR3 has 15 residues. V was pared by 1 base and J by 5 bases, with 8 bases of the junction left unmatched. The CDR3 is CASSLGQRDLDEQYF. CDR3 DNA: TGTGCCAGCAGCTTAGGTCAGCGGGACCTCGACGAGCAGTACTTC. The full variable domain, completed using reference TRBV7-9 and TRBJ2-7, is DTGVSQNPRHKITKRGQNVTFRCDPISEHNRLYWYRQTLGQGPEFLTYFQNEAQLEKSRLLSDRFSAERPKGSFSTLEIQRTEQGDSAMYLCASSLGQRDLDEQYFGPGTRLTVT.

This clone occurred a few times. This chain uses TRBV2 with TRBJ2-7; D remains ambiguous. Germline values: CDR1 SNHLY, CDR2 FYNNEI. CDR3 length: 12 residues. Deletions cut 4 bases from V and 4 bases from J, with 8 bases between. CDR3 amino acids: CASSGSAYEQYF. CDR3 coding DNA: TGTGCCAGCAGTGGGTCCGCATACGAGCAGTACTTC.

V usage is TRBV2 and J usage is TRBJ1-1; TRBD1 might be the D (5 bases). The CDR3 extends over 15 amino acids. CDR1 is SNHLY, CDR2 FYNNEI, per germline. Trimming pared 3 bases from V and 1 base from J, leaving 12 bases between. The CDR3 here is CASSELGVENTEAFF. CDR3 sequence (DNA): TGTGCCAGCAGTGAGTTAGGGGTAGAGAACACTGAAGCTTTCTTT.

DNA of the CDR3: TGTGCCAGCAGCTTAGGCGAGAACACCGGGGAGCTGTTTTTT. This translates into CASSLGENTGELFF. This sequence joins TRBV7-9 and TRBJ2-2; no clear D. Germline V gives CDR1 SEHNR, CDR2 FQNEAQ (reference sequence). The ends were cut back, 1 base at V and 1 base at J, with 4 bases in the middle. The CDR3 covers 14 residues.

This clone has a count of ten or more. J is TRBJ1-4 and V is TRBV6-5; possibly TRBD1 for D (5 bases). The CDR3 has 14 amino acids. CDR1 and CDR2 from the germline V gene are MNHEY and SVGAGI. The V end lost 3 bases, the J end lost 4 bases, and 9 bases lay between the germline ends. DNA for the CDR3: TGTGCCAGCAGTTATGGGGGGAATAATGAAAAACTGTTTTTT. Protein: CASSYGGNNEKLFF.

The rearrangement links TRBV15 to TRBJ2-1, with 7 nucleotides matching TRBD2. With 3 bases clipped from V and 4 bases from J, the junction kept 12 bases outside the gene matches. Germline CDR1 reads LNHNV; CDR2 reads YYDKDF (reference sequence). The CDR3 consists of 17 residues. DNA of the CDR3: TGTGCCACCAGCAGGACCGGAGGGCGGGGGTTTTACAATGAGCAGTTCTTC. Translated: CATSRTGGRGFYNEQFF.

This sequence joins TRBV4-3 and TRBJ2-1, with 11 bases aligning to TRBD1. With 1 base clipped from V and 6 bases from J, the junction kept 5 bases outside the gene matches. The CDR3 is 16 amino acids. From germline, CDR1 is LGHNA and CDR2 YSLEER. This CDR3 reads CASSQGPGTGGNEQFF. The DNA for the CDR3 is TGCGCCAGCAGCCAAGGCCCCGGGACAGGGGGCAATGAGCAGTTCTTC.

This chain connects TRBV5-6 to TRBJ2-5; the match to TRBD2 covers 12 bases. Trimming at V came to 0 bases and at J to 1 base, leaving 10 bases not matched to a gene. CDR1 is SGHDT and CDR2 is YYEEEE in the germline V gene. This CDR3 comprises 19 residues. The DNA for the CDR3 is TGTGCCAGCAGCTTGGAATGGCCTAGCGGGAGGGGAATCCAAGAGACCCAGTACTTC. Protein sequence: CASSLEWPSGRGIQETQYF.

This clone was seen more than once but under ten times. V gene TRBV6-5 combines with J gene TRBJ1-2; 9 bases align to TRBD1. The CDR3 is made up of 15 amino acids. V lost 5 bases and J lost 3; bases outside the gene matches: 7. CDR1 and CDR2 from the germline V gene are MNHEY and SVGAGI. The CDR3 loop is CASSPGQGEDYGYTF. In DNA form, the CDR3 reads TGTGCCAGCAGTCCGGGACAGGGTGAAGACTATGGCTACACCTTC.

The chain couples TRBV9 to TRBJ2-1; 9 bases match TRBD2. This CDR3 comprises 15 residues. With V trimmed by 0 bases and J by 8 bases, 6 bases remained unmatched. The germline CDR1 and CDR2 sequences are SGDLS and YYNGEE. CDR3 DNA: TGTGCCAGCAGCGTAGGCAGCAGCGGGGGGCATGAGCAGTTCTTC. Encoded protein: CASSVGSSGGHEQFF.

The V gene is TRBV6-1, the J gene TRBJ2-1, with no clear D. CDR3 length: 11 amino acids. Germline loops: CDR1 MNHNS, CDR2 SASEGT. Trimming removed 3 bases from V and 9 bases from J, with 6 bases in between. The CDR3 DNA reads TGTGCCAGCAGTGAGGCAGCTGAGCAGTTCTTC. Translation: CASSEAAEQFF.

The count of this clone is one. J is TRBJ1-4 and V is TRBV7-9; D is ambiguous. The CDR3 has 16 residues. V lost 5 bases to trimming and J lost 5 bases, with 18 bases between them. Germline V lookup: CDR1 SEHNR, CDR2 FQNEAQ (reference sequence). In nucleotides, the CDR3 is TGTGCCAGCAGCCAGGCGGGGAGCGCAGGCAATGAAAAACTGTTTTTT. Its protein product is CASSQAGSAGNEKLFF.

The genes are TRBV18 and TRBJ2-7; D not resolved. V dropped 3 bases and J dropped 3 bases, with 9 bases sitting between them. From germline, CDR1 is KGHSH and CDR2 LQKENI. The CDR3 consists of 13 residues. The CDR3 here is CASSPVGLYEQYF. DNA of the CDR3: TGTGCCAGCTCACCGGTGGGCCTCTACGAGCAGTACTTC.

A single count supports this clone. V and J are TRBV5-1 and TRBJ1-2; maybe TRBD1 (6 bases). The CDR3 spans 17 residues. Trimming cost V 5 bases and J 4 bases, with 24 bases left between them. Germline V CDR1 and CDR2: SGHRS, YFSETQ. The CDR3 DNA follows: TGCGCCAGCAGTCCCGCCCGGACCATACAGGGAGCCTATGGCTACACCTTC. Translating gives CASSPARTIQGAYGYTF.

This clone was seen a few times. The rearrangement uses TRBV19 and TRBJ2-1, with TRBD2 matching over 9 bases. The V gene end was trimmed by 8 bases and the J gene end by 7 bases; junction bases not matched to a gene: 12. The CDR3 is 15 residues long. Looked up from germline, CDR1 is LNHDA and CDR2 is SQIVND (reference sequence). DNA of the CDR3: TGTGCCAGTGACTCCGGGACTAGCCCCGCTAATGAGCAGTTCTTC. This encodes CASDSGTSPANEQFF.

This sequence joins TRBV19 and TRBJ1-1; no reliable D call. The germline gives CDR1 LNHDA, CDR2 SQIVND (reference sequence). The V end was cut by 5 bases, the J end by 0 bases, with 10 bases between. There are 14 residues in the CDR3. Here the CDR3 DNA reads TGTGCCAGTAGTGAAGGACGCATGAACACTGAAGCTTTCTTT. It codes for CASSEGRMNTEAFF.

The chain has TRBV4-3 and TRBJ1-3; possibly TRBD1 for D (5 bases). The CDR3 runs to 17 residues. Looked up from germline, CDR1 is LGHNA and CDR2 is YSLEER. The V and J ends lost 1 base and 0 bases respectively, with 13 bases between them. CDR3 in amino acids: CASSQVPGPSSGNTIYF. As DNA, the CDR3 is TGCGCCAGCAGCCAAGTCCCAGGGCCCAGCTCTGGAAACACCATATATTTT.

Only a few counts were recorded for this clone. The chain combines TRBV6-6 with TRBJ1-3; the D gene is possibly TRBD1 (5 bases). The CDR3 is 14 amino acids. Trimming took 5 bases from V and 1 from J, leaving 9 bases between them. Looked up from germline, CDR1 is MNHNY and CDR2 is SVGAGI (reference sequence). The CDR3 nucleotides read TGTGCCAGCAGTATGGGGGAATCTGGAAACACCATATATTTT. This codes for CASSMGESGNTIYF.

CDR3 protein: CASSRGNTEAFF. The CDR3 bases are TGCGCCAGCAGCAGGGGGAACACTGAAGCTTTCTTT. The chain has TRBV4-1 and TRBJ1-1, with D perhaps matching TRBD1 (5 bases). Germline V gene lookup returns CDR1 MGHRA and CDR2 YSYEKL. This CDR3 spans 12 amino acids. Trimming stripped 5 bases from V and 1 base from J, with 5 bases between.

The gene calls are TRBV4-3 and TRBJ2-7, with D possibly matching TRBD1 (6 bases). Germline V gene sequence: CDR1 LGHNA, CDR2 YSLEER. This CDR3 contains 14 residues. V was pared by 2 bases and J by 6 bases, with 14 bases between. The DNA of the CDR3 is TGCGCCAGCAGCCAACGGACAGAGTACGGCGAGCAGTACTTC. This encodes CASSQRTEYGEQYF.

With respect to this clone: Just one base apart from a much larger clone, this may be a read error. Other DNA variants within this sample encode the same CDR3. The V gene is TRBV6-5, the J gene TRBJ1-1, with D maybe TRBD1 (5 bases). Trimming pared 6 bases from V and 5 bases from J, leaving 13 bases between. Germline CDR1 reads MNHEY; CDR2 reads SVGAGI. This CDR3 has 13 residues. The CDR3 reads CASRPGLRTEAFF. CDR3 coding DNA: TGTGCCAGCAGGCCAGGGCTAAGAACTGAAGCTTTCTTT.

The gene calls are TRBV11-2 and TRBJ2-2, with a weak D call TRBD2 (5 bases). V was clipped by 5 bases and J by 1 base, with 8 bases between them. CDR1 SGHAT and CDR2 FQNNGV come from the germline V gene. This CDR3 region has 14 residues. CDR3 sequence: CASSPSGNTGELFF. The CDR3, as DNA: TGTGCCAGCAGCCCGAGCGGGAACACCGGGGAGCTGTTTTTT.

This clone was found a few times. Other DNA sequences from this sample encode an identical CDR3 as well. The rearrangement links TRBV5-8 to TRBJ1-5; D may be TRBD1 (6 bases). CDR3 length: 15 residues. V lost 4 bases and J lost 0, with 11 bases in between. CDR1 and CDR2 from the germline V gene are SGHTS and YDEGEE. CDR3 sequence reads: CASSIQGYSNQPQHF. The CDR3 nucleotides read TGTGCCAGCAGCATACAGGGTTATAGCAATCAGCCCCAGCATTTT.

The chain uses TRBV4-3 and TRBJ2-2; 9 positions agree with TRBD2. The germline V gene encodes CDR1 LGHNA and CDR2 YSLEER. Trimming cost V 4 bases and J 0 bases; bases outside gene matches: 15. The CDR3 spans 20 residues. The CDR3 spells CASSPNNPLGLAPNTGELFF. DNA for the CDR3: TGCGCCAGCAGCCCTAATAACCCCTTGGGACTAGCCCCGAACACCGGGGAGCTGTTTTTT.

CDR3 sequence reads: CASSLTRDSRIKQYF. The CDR3 coding sequence is TGTGCCAGCAGCTTGACACGGGACAGTCGGATCAAGCAGTACTTC. This chain connects TRBV13 to TRBJ2-7, with 7 bases identical to TRBD1. The CDR3 sequence is 15 residues long. The ends lost 3 bases at V and 8 bases at J; junction bases unmatched: 13. Germline assignment: CDR1 PRHDT and CDR2 FYEKMQ (reference sequence). The entire variable domain, with the rest obtained from reference TRBV13 and TRBJ2-7, is as follows: AAGVIQSPRHLIKEKRETATLKCYPIPRHDTVYWYQQGPGQDPQFLISFYEKMQSDKGSIPDRFSAQQFSDYHSELNMSSLELGDSALYFCASSLTRDSRIKQYFGPGTRLTVT.

The V gene is TRBV5-4, the J gene TRBJ2-7, with D tentatively TRBD1 (6 bases). The CDR3 is 14 residues long. Per the germline V gene, CDR1 is SGHNT and CDR2 is YYREEE (reference sequence). Trimming cost V 1 base and J 8 bases, with 16 bases left between them. The CDR3 sequence is CASSLLNGQPQQYF. The CDR3 DNA is TGTGCCAGCAGCTTGTTGAACGGACAGCCACAGCAGTACTTC.

By share, this clone counts as large. This CDR3 is also generated by other DNA sequences in the sample. V and J are TRBV5-6 and TRBJ2-7; 11 bases are shared with TRBD1. Looked up from germline, CDR1 is SGHDT and CDR2 is YYEEEE. The V gene end was trimmed by 0 bases and the J gene end by 7 bases; junction bases not matched to a gene: 6. The CDR3 is 15 residues long. The CDR3 region is CASSLGGQGVFEQYF. The CDR3 DNA sequence: TGTGCCAGCAGCTTGGGGGGACAGGGGGTTTTTGAGCAGTACTTC.

This rearrangement joins TRBV11-2 to TRBJ2-7; TRBD2 matches at 7 bases. Germline trimming cut 5 bases from V and 3 bases from J; bases unmatched to any gene: 4. CDR1 is SGHAT and CDR2 is FQNNGV in the germline V gene. This CDR3 is built from 13 residues. The CDR3 sequence is CASSGRDRYEQYF. CDR3 DNA sequence: TGTGCCAGCAGCGGGAGGGACCGCTACGAGCAGTACTTC.